The 9 T cell receptor beta chains presented below share a single source sample, sequenced in a study of T cells in women clearing cervical HPV infection. Produced via immunoSEQ multiplex PCR; TCRdb's table is partial and in-frame only. There are some 30,000 clones in the sample, with 2.5% to 3.5% held by the top ten. Material: blood buffy coat. All receptors derive from a woman aged 18 to 75 with a cervical HPV16 infection that either progressed to CIN3+ or cleared (not recorded which).

Incomplete CDR3 DNA: TGTGCCTGGAGTTTGCGACAGTACTACGAG. This sequence encodes CAWSLRQYYE. In full, the CDR3 reads CAWSLRQYYEQYF. This rearrangement joins TRBV30 to TRBJ2-7; TRBD1 might be the D (5 bases). The read terminates 3 residues before the CDR3 end, so the remaining end is supplied by the germline J gene. Germline lookup yields CDR1 GTSNPN and CDR2 SVGIG (reference sequence). The CDR3 consists of 13 residues. V was trimmed by 2 bases and J by 3 bases, leaving 11 bases between them. Variable domain in full (rest from reference TRBV30 and TRBJ2-7): SQTIHQWPATLVQPVGSPLSLECTVEGTSNPNLYWYRQAAGRGLQLLFYSVGIGQISSEVPQNLSASRPQDRQFILSSKKLLLSDSGFYLCAWSLRQYYEQYFGPGTRLTVT.

As regards this clone: The CDR3 end lies 3 residues beyond the end of the read and is filled in from the germline J gene. The V call is TRBV7-6, the J call TRBJ2-3, with TRBD1 identical over 7 bases. CDR1 and CDR2 (germline): SGHVS, FNYEAQ. This CDR3 is built from 18 residues. The part of the CDR3 DNA that was read is TGTGCCAGCAGCTCGCATAGACAGGGTGTGCTTGGCAATCAGCCG. This translates into CASSSHRQGVLGNQP. The full CDR3 is CASSSHRQGVLGNQPQYF.

A word on this clone: The CDR3 goes on 3 residues after the read ends, and that part is filled in from the germline J gene. The V gene is TRBV5-1, the J gene TRBJ2-4; D uncertain. This CDR3 is built from 14 residues. The germline V gene has CDR1 SGHRS and CDR2 YFSETQ. The CDR3 here is CASSLEPSKQPQYF. CDR3 DNA, as far as it was read: TGCGCCAGCAGCTTGGAACCCTCAAAACAGCCT. Full variable domain (rest looked up from reference TRBV5-1 and TRBJ2-4): KAGVTQTPRYLIKTRGQQVTLSCSPISGHRSVSWYQQTPGQGLQFLFEYFSETQRNKGNFPGRFSGRQFSNSRSEMNVSTLELGDSALYLCASSLEPSKQPQYFGAGTRLSVL.

In the case of this clone: The sequenced fragment ends 3 residues before the CDR3 boundary, so the rest is inferred from the germline J gene. This chain uses TRBV5-4 with TRBJ2-2; 9 bases are shared with TRBD1. Germline loops: CDR1 SGHNT, CDR2 YYREEE (reference sequence). This CDR3 contains 16 residues. The part of the CDR3 DNA that was read is TGTGCCAGCAGAAAGGAGGGACAGGGACCAAATTCACCG. Translation gives CASRKEGQGPNSP. The entire CDR3 reads CASRKEGQGPNSPLFF.

About this clone itself: The read ends 3 residues before the CDR3 terminus; that terminus is restored from the germline J gene. The V and J genes are TRBV18 and TRBJ1-2; 7 bases fit TRBD1. Germline values: CDR1 KGHSH, CDR2 LQKENI. The CDR3 has 14 amino acids. CDR3 in amino acids: CASSRLGQKYDYTF. CDR3 DNA, as far as it was read: TGTGCCAGCTCCCGGCTGGGACAGAAATACGAC.

To note about this clone: The read comes to an end 3 residues before the CDR3 does, leaving the germline J gene to fill in the end. This chain connects TRBV2 to TRBJ2-1; 7 bases fit TRBD1. Germline-derived CDR1 and CDR2 are SNHLY and FYNNEI. The CDR3 has 15 amino acids. With V trimmed by 6 bases and J by 0 bases, 5 bases remained unmatched. The CDR3: CASRQQGSSYNEQFF. CDR3 DNA (partial): TGTGCCAGCAGGCAACAGGGGAGCTCCTACAATGAG. The full variable domain, its missing parts supplied by reference TRBV2 and TRBJ2-1, is EPEVTQTPSHQVTQMGQEVILRCVPISNHLYFYWYRQILGQKVEFLVSFYNNEISEKSEIFDDQFSVERPDGSNFTLKIRSTKLEDSAMYFCASRQQGSSYNEQFFGPGTRLTVL.

On this clone itself: The CDR3 extends 3 residues past the end of the read, so its final part is completed from the germline J gene. The V and J genes are TRBV12-5 and TRBJ2-1; no reliable D call. The CDR3 is 11 amino acids. Germline-derived CDR1 and CDR2 are LGHNT and FRNRAP. V was clipped by 7 bases and J by 4 bases, with 5 bases between them. The sequenced CDR3 bases are TGTGCTAGTGCCCCTTACAATGAG. Translation: CASAPYNE. The CDR3 as a whole reads CASAPYNEQFF.

On this clone: The CDR3 end falls 3 residues outside the read, so it is completed with the germline J gene. The gene calls are TRBV6-1 and TRBJ2-5; D perhaps matches TRBD2 (5 bases). Germline V lookup: CDR1 MNHNS, CDR2 SASEGT. The V end lost 0 bases, the J end lost 5 bases, and 7 bases lay between the germline ends. The CDR3 is 13 residues long. This CDR3 reads CASSEAGGETQYF. The DNA read from the CDR3 is TGTGCCAGCAGTGAAGCGGGCGGGGAGACC.

As for this clone: With the read ending 3 residues before the CDR3 end, the germline J gene is used to fill in that end. The chain combines TRBV18 with TRBJ1-2; 8 bases agree with TRBD1. The CDR3 is 15 amino acids. The germline CDR1 and CDR2 sequences are KGHSH and LQKENI. V lost 4 bases to trimming and J lost 6 bases; unmatched junction nucleotides: 10. The sequenced part of the CDR3 DNA is TGTGCCAGCTCACTCCACGGACAGGGCCTCGATGGC. Its protein product is CASSLHGQGLDG. The full CDR3 is CASSLHGQGLDGYTF.